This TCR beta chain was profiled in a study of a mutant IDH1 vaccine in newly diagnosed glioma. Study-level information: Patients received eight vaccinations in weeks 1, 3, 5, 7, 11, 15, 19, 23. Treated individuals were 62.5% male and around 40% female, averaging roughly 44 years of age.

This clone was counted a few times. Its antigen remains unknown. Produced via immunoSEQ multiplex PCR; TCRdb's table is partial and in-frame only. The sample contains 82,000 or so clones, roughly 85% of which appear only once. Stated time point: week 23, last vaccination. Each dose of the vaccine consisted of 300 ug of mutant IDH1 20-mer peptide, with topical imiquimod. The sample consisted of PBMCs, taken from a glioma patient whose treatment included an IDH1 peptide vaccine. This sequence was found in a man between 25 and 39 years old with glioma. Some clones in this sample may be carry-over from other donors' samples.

In nucleotides, the CDR3 is TGTGCCAGCAGGACAAAACAAGAGACCCAGTACTTC. Residues: CASRTKQETQYF. This chain uses TRBV2 with TRBJ2-5; D is unclear. The CDR3 spans 12 residues. The germline gives CDR1 SNHLY, CDR2 FYNNEI. V was cut by 6 bases and J by 2 bases, with 7 bases left in between. The full variable domain, its missing parts supplied by reference TRBV2 and TRBJ2-5, is EPEVTQTPSHQVTQMGQEVILRCVPISNHLYFYWYRQILGQKVEFLVSFYNNEISEKSEIFDDQFSVERPDGSNFTLKIRSTKLEDSAMYFCASRTKQETQYFGPGTRLLVL.